What follows are 12 T cell receptor beta chains derived from one specimen sequenced in a study of response to subunit inactivated influenza vaccine. TCRdb reanalysed the RT-PCR reads using MiXCR and keeps one entry per CDR3 protein. The data hold about 620,000 distinct CDR3 sequences, with around 10% observed a single time. These sequences were also reported in another study, on T cells expressing NK-cell markers. That source adds: Generation of TCR beta cDNA was performed by 5'RACE template switching incorporating UMIs.

The specimen was PBMCs from blood, collected on the day of vaccination. The receptors come from a man aged 50 to 60 who received an inactivated influenza vaccine.

In its sample, this clonotype was seen a few times. The chain couples TRBV6-2 or TRBV6-3 to TRBJ1-1; D is perhaps TRBD1 (6 bases). Trimming cost V 4 bases and J 0 bases, with 18 bases left between them. The CDR3 runs 17 residues. Germline CDR1 and CDR2: MNHEY and SVGEGT. The CDR3 DNA is TGTGCCAGCAGTTCCCCCCAGGGGCGGGTTATGAACACTGAAGCTTTCTTT. It specifies CASSSPQGRVMNTEAFF.

This clonotype was detected a few times. The chain recombines TRBV10-3 with TRBJ2-5; D not resolved. CDR1 ENHRY and CDR2 SYGVKD come from the germline V gene. Trimming shortened V by 4 bases and J by 5 bases, and 11 bases separated the two germline ends. CDR3 length equals 13 residues. CDR3 sequence reads: CAISGQALETQYF. DNA for the CDR3: TGTGCCATCAGTGGGCAGGCTCTGGAGACCCAGTACTTC.

The chain joins TRBV27 to TRBJ2-2; tentatively, D is TRBD2 (6 bases). The CDR3 totals 14 residues. Trimming cost V 10 bases and J 5 bases, with 17 bases left between them. Per the germline V gene, CDR1 is MNHEY and CDR2 is SMNVEV (reference sequence). This CDR3 is CATALRRGTGELFF. CDR3 DNA: TGTGCCACCGCTTTGAGGAGGGGAACCGGGGAGCTGTTTTTT.

This clonotype appeared a few times. V is TRBV5-6 and J is TRBJ2-1, with 7 bases that match TRBD2. The CDR3 has 14 residues. Per the germline V gene, CDR1 is SGHDT and CDR2 is YYEEEE. V lost 5 bases to trimming and J lost 5 bases; unmatched junction nucleotides: 7. CDR3 residues: CASRPGLIDNEQFF. The CDR3 region has the DNA TGTGCCAGCAGACCGGGACTAATAGACAATGAGCAGTTCTTC.

This chain uses TRBV5-6 with TRBJ2-5, with TRBD2 matching 8 bases. The CDR3 is 15 amino acids. V trimming: 4 bases; J trimming: 5 bases; junction bases outside the gene matches: 10. The germline V gene encodes CDR1 SGHDT and CDR2 YYEEEE. The CDR3 is CASSTPGLGGETQYF. DNA for the CDR3: TGTGCCAGCAGCACACCGGGACTAGGGGGGGAGACCCAGTACTTC.

The rearrangement links TRBV4-2 to TRBJ2-5, with TRBD2 identical over 11 bases. CDR1 is LGHNA and CDR2 is YNFKEQ in the germline V gene. J gave up 1 base and V 4 bases, and 11 bases lay outside the gene matches. This CDR3 contains 18 residues. The CDR3 sequence: CASSRGLAGPRGQETQYF. The CDR3 coding sequence is TGTGCCAGCAGCCGTGGACTAGCGGGCCCGAGGGGCCAAGAGACCCAGTACTTC.

This chain connects TRBV5-5 to TRBJ2-3, with 7 bases aligning to TRBD1. The V gene's germline CDR1 is SGHKS and CDR2 YYEKEE (reference sequence). With 3 bases clipped from V and 0 bases from J, the junction kept 4 bases outside the gene matches. The CDR3 totals 15 residues. The CDR3 DNA reads TGTGCCAGCAGCTGGGGGACAGTAAGCACAGATACGCAGTATTTT. It codes for CASSWGTVSTDTQYF.

This clonotype has a count of ten or more. The chain joins TRBV4-1 to TRBJ2-1; D gene uncertain. Trimming pared 5 bases from V and 5 bases from J, leaving 13 bases between. Germline V gene data show CDR1 as MGHRA and CDR2 as YSYEKL. The CDR3 is 14 amino acids. CDR3 in DNA: TGCGCCAGCAGCATACACTCAGCTGACAATGAGCAGTTCTTC. It translates to CASSIHSADNEQFF.

This clonotype was recorded a few times. The chain is built from TRBV7-9 and TRBJ2-2, with a weak D call TRBD1 (6 bases). V lost 2 bases and J 7 bases, leaving 11 bases between the germline ends. The germline V gene has CDR1 SEHNR and CDR2 FQNEAQ (reference sequence). This CDR3 has 14 amino acids. For the CDR3, the DNA is TGTGCCAGCAGCTTAAGTGGACAGCACGGGGAGCTGTTTTTT. Protein product: CASSLSGQHGELFF. Variable domain in full (rest from reference TRBV7-9 and TRBJ2-2): DTGVSQNPRHKITKRGQNVTFRCDPISEHNRLYWYRQTLGQGPEFLTYFQNEAQLEKSRLLSDRFSAERPKGSFSTLEIQRTEQGDSAMYLCASSLSGQHGELFFGEGSRLTVL.

This clonotype was seen a few times. This CDR3 is CAIRDGFDEQFF. The DNA of the CDR3 is TGTGCCATCAGGGACGGATTCGATGAGCAGTTCTTC. The V and J genes are TRBV10-3 and TRBJ2-1; no clear D gene. Trimming took 6 bases from V and 8 from J, leaving 11 bases between them. The CDR3 is 12 amino acids. CDR1 is ENHRY and CDR2 is SYGVKD in the germline V gene.

This clonotype showed up just a few times. The rearrangement joins TRBV3-1 to TRBJ1-5, with D unresolved. The germline V and J ends were trimmed by 4 bases and 0 bases, with 10 bases remaining between them. The CDR3 consists of 15 residues. Per germline, CDR1 LGHDT and CDR2 YNNKEL (reference sequence). CDR3 region: CASSPEGNSNQPQHF. The CDR3 region has the DNA TGTGCCAGCAGCCCTGAGGGCAATAGCAATCAGCCCCAGCATTTT. Based on the CDR3 plus reference TRBV3-1 and TRBJ1-5, the full variable domain is DTAVSQTPKYLVTQMGNDKSIKCEQNLGHDTMYWYKQDSKKFLKIMFSYNNKELIINETVPNRFSPKSPDKAHLNLHINSLELGDSAVYFCASSPEGNSNQPQHFGDGTRLSIL.

The chain joins TRBV6-2 or TRBV6-3 to TRBJ2-7, with 12 bases matching TRBD1. Germline V lookup: CDR1 MNHEY, CDR2 SVGEGT. The CDR3 runs 14 residues. The J segment lost 5 bases and the V segment lost 5 bases, leaving 4 bases of the junction unmatched. The CDR3 reads CASSRDRGLHEQYF. The CDR3 coding sequence is TGTGCCAGCAGTCGGGACAGGGGGCTCCACGAGCAGTACTTC.